This T cell receptor beta chain comes out of a study of T cell repertoires in cytomegalovirus infection. Study-level background: The authors relied on CMV epitopes, both recently identified HLA-C-restricted and well-studied HLA-B-restricted. CMV infection and matching HLA type were both indicated by public TCR beta signatures. General study results and limits: Ex vivo responses were dominated by HLA-C-restricted CMV-specific TCR beta clonotypes. Identification of carriers of CMV plus the relevant HLA was performed using cumulative public TCR beta family frequency.

This clonotype was counted a few times. Antigen: not known. Using its own MiXCR run on the reads, TCRdb lists one record per CDR3 protein. The sample yields more than 95,000 distinct CDR3 sequences, 32% seen once. This CDR3 is 13 amino acids long. Per the germline V gene, CDR1 is SGHDT and CDR2 is YYEEEE. V dropped 0 bases and J dropped 3 bases, with 7 bases sitting between them. The chain links TRBV5-6 to TRBJ2-7; D is unclear. The TCR comes from a human donor in good health (CMV status not recorded). Some clones in this sample may be carry-over from other donors' samples. Sequenced material: CD8+ T cells from cultured PBMCs, taken from culture after CMV antigen stimulation. CDR3 loop: CASSLVVDYEQYF. In nucleotides, the CDR3 is TGTGCCAGCAGCTTGGTTGTAGACTACGAGCAGTACTTC.